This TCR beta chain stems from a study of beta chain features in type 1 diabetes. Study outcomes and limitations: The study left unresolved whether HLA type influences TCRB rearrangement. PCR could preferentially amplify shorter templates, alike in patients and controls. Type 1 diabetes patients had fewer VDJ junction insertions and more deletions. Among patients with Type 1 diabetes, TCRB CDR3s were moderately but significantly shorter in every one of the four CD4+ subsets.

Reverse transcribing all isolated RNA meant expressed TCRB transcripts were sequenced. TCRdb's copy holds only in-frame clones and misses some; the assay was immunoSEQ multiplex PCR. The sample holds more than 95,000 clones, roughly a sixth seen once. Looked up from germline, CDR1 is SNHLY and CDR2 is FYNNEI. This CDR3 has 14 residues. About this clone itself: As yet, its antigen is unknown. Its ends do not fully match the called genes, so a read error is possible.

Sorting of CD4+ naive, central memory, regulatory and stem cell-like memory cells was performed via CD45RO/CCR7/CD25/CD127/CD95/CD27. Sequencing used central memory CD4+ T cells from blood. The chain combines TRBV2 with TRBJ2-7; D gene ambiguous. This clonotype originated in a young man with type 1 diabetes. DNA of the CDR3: TGTGCCAGCCAACCGTACATCACCTCCTTCGAGCAGTACTTC. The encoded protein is CASQPYITSFEQYF. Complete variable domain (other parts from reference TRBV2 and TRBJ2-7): EPEVTQTPSHQVTQMGQEVILRCVPISNHLYFYWYRQILGQKVEFLVSFYNNEISEKSEIFDDQFSVERPDGSNFTLKIRSTKLEDSAMYFCASQPYITSFEQYFGPGTRLTVT.